The present entry profiles one T cell receptor (beta chain) with its context. The data were taken from a study of blood T cell repertoires in COVID-19. Between the trimmed V and J ends, which lost 7 bases and 7 bases, there was a span of 14 bases. This CDR3 has 14 amino acids. Germline V CDR1 and CDR2: MNHEY, SVGAGI. The protocol was immunoSEQ multiplex PCR, while the TCRdb copy is restricted to in-frame clones and leaves out a portion. The sample lists approximately 210,000 clones, approximately 80% occurring once. This rearrangement joins TRBV6-5 to TRBJ1-6; a weak D match, TRBD1 (6 bases). Specimen: PBMCs or T cells enriched from blood (not recorded which). The sequence was collected from a man aged 25-45 years with acute COVID-19. Written as DNA, the CDR3 is TGTGCCAGCAAAAAGGACAGCATAAATTCACCCCTCCACTTT. Residues: CASKKDSINSPLHF.